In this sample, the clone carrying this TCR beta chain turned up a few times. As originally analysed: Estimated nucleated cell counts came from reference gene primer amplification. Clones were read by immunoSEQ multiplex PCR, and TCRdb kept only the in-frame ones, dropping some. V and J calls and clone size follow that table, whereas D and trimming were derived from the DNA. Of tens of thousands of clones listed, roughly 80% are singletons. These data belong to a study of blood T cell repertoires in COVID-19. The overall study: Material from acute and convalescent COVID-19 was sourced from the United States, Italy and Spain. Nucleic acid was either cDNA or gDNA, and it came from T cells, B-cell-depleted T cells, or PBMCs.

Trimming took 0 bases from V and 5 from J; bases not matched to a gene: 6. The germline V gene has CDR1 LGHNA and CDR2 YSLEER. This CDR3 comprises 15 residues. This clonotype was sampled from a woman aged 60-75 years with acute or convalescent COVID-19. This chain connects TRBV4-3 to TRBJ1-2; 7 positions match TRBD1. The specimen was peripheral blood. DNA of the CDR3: TGCGCCAGCAGCCAAGACACGGGACAGCAATATGGCTACACCTTC. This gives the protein CASSQDTGQQYGYTF.